This TCR beta chain was captured by sequencing in a study of blood T cell repertoires in COVID-19. Looking at the study overall: Samples of COVID-19 (acute and convalescent) were obtained from the United States, Italy and Spain. T cells, B-cell-depleted T cells, or PBMCs provided the cDNA or gDNA that served as material.

There are 13 residues in the CDR3. V lost 4 bases to trimming and J lost 8 bases, with 14 bases between them. Germline V gives CDR1 LGHDT, CDR2 YNNKEL (reference sequence). Per the original methods: Amplification of reference gene primers provided the estimated nucleated cell counts. TCRdb's table, derived via immunoSEQ multiplex PCR, lists solely in-frame clones and lacks some. The V and J calls and clone size come from that table; D and trimming were worked out from the DNA. The profile shows 100,000 or so clones, 87% of them singletons. Sequencing used peripheral blood. J is TRBJ1-2 and V is TRBV3-1 (or the pseudogene TRBV3-2), with D hard to call. The TCR comes from a man aged 45-65 years with active COVID-19. The chain's CDR3 is CASSPNREGGYTF. The CDR3 region has the DNA TGTGCCAGCAGCCCGAATCGGGAGGGCGGCTACACCTTC.